This TCR beta chain originates from a study of blood T cell repertoires in COVID-19. Study details: The United States, Italy and Spain were the sources of the acute and convalescent COVID-19 samples. The cDNA or gDNA used as material had been derived from T cells, B-cell-depleted T cells, or PBMCs.

Original methodology: Reference gene primers were amplified, and this amplification served to estimate nucleated cell counts. Sequencing used immunoSEQ multiplex PCR; TCRdb keeps in-frame clones, though not all of them. That table gives V, J and clone size, and the DNA gave D and trimming. The sample yields more than 200,000 clones, roughly 86% seen once. The age range of participants was about 18 to 100 years, with residence in under 30 US areas. The CDR3 consists of 16 residues. Trimming stripped 3 bases from V and 6 bases from J, with 18 bases between. Germline V gene sequence: CDR1 LGHDT, CDR2 YNNKEL (reference sequence).

Sequencing used PBMCs or T cells enriched from blood (not recorded which). This chain joins TRBV3-1 (or the pseudogene TRBV3-2) and TRBJ1-5, with no clear D. The clonotype was recovered from a woman in her twenties or thirties with acute COVID-19. This CDR3 reads CASSHQGGPAGQPQHF. The CDR3 nucleotides read TGTGCCAGCAGCCACCAAGGAGGGCCCGCGGGTCAGCCCCAGCATTTT.